The 25 T cell receptor beta chains reported below all come from one sample, sequenced in a study of blood T cell repertoires in COVID-19. The protocol was immunoSEQ multiplex PCR, while the TCRdb copy is restricted to in-frame clones and leaves out a portion. Among 200,000 to 300,000 clones, 75% to 90% were seen once, and the ten largest hold 1.5% to 2%. The sequencing sample was made of peripheral blood. The source of these receptors is a man aged 30 to 45 with active or convalescent COVID-19.

The rearrangement uses TRBV11-2 and TRBJ1-3, with TRBD1 matching 7 bases. CDR3 size: 12 residues. The germline V gene has CDR1 SGHAT and CDR2 FQNNGV. Trimming cost V 5 bases and J 8 bases; bases outside gene matches: 3. This CDR3 reads CASSTQGDTIYF. The CDR3 DNA follows: TGTGCCAGCAGCACCCAGGGGGACACCATATATTTT.

This rearrangement joins TRBV4-2 to TRBJ1-4, with TRBD1 matching over 7 bases. V shed 2 bases, J shed 8 bases, and the junction held 8 bases outside the gene matches. From germline, CDR1 is LGHNA and CDR2 YNFKEQ. The CDR3 consists of 15 residues. The CDR3 protein is CASSQPTGINEKLFF. CDR3 sequence (DNA): TGTGCCAGCAGCCAACCGACAGGGATAAACGAAAAACTGTTTTTT.

This clone was observed at least ten times. This rearrangement joins TRBV28 to TRBJ2-4; D is perhaps TRBD1 (5 bases). This CDR3 is built from 13 residues. The V end was cut by 8 bases, the J end by 13 bases, with 21 bases between. The germline gives CDR1 MDHEN, CDR2 SYDVKM. The CDR3 DNA sequence: TGTGCCAGCCGACGACACGCTCAGGGAACCCAGTACTTC. It yields the protein CASRRHAQGTQYF. The entire variable domain, with the rest obtained from reference TRBV28 and TRBJ2-4, is as follows: DVKVTQSSRYLVKRTGEKVFLECVQDMDHENMFWYRQDPGLGLRLIYFSYDVKMKEKGDIPEGYSVSREKKERFSLILESASTNQTSMYLCASRRHAQGTQYFGAGTRLSVL.

The chain couples TRBV6-2 or TRBV6-3 to TRBJ1-5; 8 bases match TRBD1. Unmatched junction bases numbered 6, after V lost 2 bases and J lost 0 bases. CDR1 MNHEY and CDR2 SVGEGT come from the germline V gene. CDR3 length equals 17 residues. In DNA form, the CDR3 reads TGTGCCAGCAGTTACCTATACGGACAGGGTAGCAATCAGCCCCAGCATTTT. It codes for CASSYLYGQGSNQPQHF.

This sequence joins TRBV19 and TRBJ1-1, with 11 bases aligning to TRBD1. The V gene's germline CDR1 is LNHDA and CDR2 SQIVND (reference sequence). V dropped 3 bases and J dropped 6; count of bases not matched to a gene: 6. This CDR3 contains 15 residues. The CDR3 nucleotides read TGTGCCAGTAGTATGTCGGGACAGGGGGGCTCTGAAGCTTTCTTT. It encodes CASSMSGQGGSEAFF.

This sequence joins TRBV6-5 and TRBJ1-2; no firm D call. The V end was cut by 7 bases, the J end by 8 bases, with 17 bases between. Germline V gene lookup returns CDR1 MNHEY and CDR2 SVGAGI. The CDR3 covers 13 residues. CDR3: CASKELSVDGYTF. The CDR3 nucleotides read TGTGCCAGCAAAGAGCTGAGCGTCGACGGCTACACCTTC.

Points on this clone: Germline is not matched at one junction end, which may reflect a read error. This sequence joins TRBV6-1 and TRBJ2-7; 7 bases fit TRBD1. Germline V gene data show CDR1 as MNHNS and CDR2 as SASEGT. The CDR3 is 15 residues long. The CDR3 loop is CASREAGTASYEQYF. The DNA for the CDR3 is TGTGCCAGCAGGGAAGCAGGGACAGCATCCTACGAGCAGTACTTC.

The chain combines TRBV15 with TRBJ1-1; the match to TRBD1 covers 8 bases. The CDR3 has 16 amino acids. In germline, CDR1 is LNHNV, CDR2 YYDKDF (reference sequence). J gave up 4 bases and V 3 bases, and 10 bases lay outside the gene matches. DNA of the CDR3: TGTGCCACCAGCAGCAACTATGACAGGGGCGTCACTGAAGCTTTCTTT. Translation gives CATSSNYDRGVTEAFF.

This clone was detected once. The rearrangement joins TRBV3-1 (or the pseudogene TRBV3-2) to TRBJ1-1, with D possibly matching TRBD1 (5 bases). Germline V gene sequence: CDR1 LGHDT, CDR2 YNNKEL (reference sequence). The CDR3 sequence is 15 residues long. Between the trimmed V and J ends, which lost 4 bases and 6 bases, there was a span of 18 bases. CDR3 bases: TGTGCCAGCAGCCGCCCTCGGGGGAGTCGCCCTGAAGCTTTCTTT. It translates to CASSRPRGSRPEAFF.

V is TRBV4-1 and J is TRBJ1-1, with 7 bases fitting TRBD1. The CDR3 sequence is 15 residues long. The V gene's germline CDR1 is MGHRA and CDR2 YSYEKL. V was pared by 6 bases and J by 3 bases, with 10 bases of the junction left unmatched. This CDR3 is CASRGNRGRDTEAFF. Here the CDR3 DNA reads TGCGCCAGCAGGGGGAACAGGGGTCGGGACACTGAAGCTTTCTTT.

This chain uses TRBV7-8 with TRBJ1-5; unclear D gene. Germline V gene lookup returns CDR1 SGHVS and CDR2 FQNEAQ. This CDR3 comprises 15 residues. Deletions cut 3 bases from V and 3 bases from J, with 12 bases between. The CDR3 reads CASSFHRVTNQPQHF. CDR3 DNA sequence: TGTGCCAGCAGCTTCCACCGGGTTACCAATCAGCCCCAGCATTTT.

V and J are TRBV24-1 and TRBJ1-2; TRBD1 matches at 8 bases. With V trimmed by 4 bases and J by 3 bases, 3 bases remained unmatched. This CDR3 is 14 amino acids long. Germline V gene sequence: CDR1 KGHDR, CDR2 SFDVKD. In DNA, the CDR3 is TGTGCCACCAGTGACCCGGACAGGGACTATGGCTACACCTTC. Its translation is CATSDPDRDYGYTF.

The chain recombines TRBV3-1 (or the pseudogene TRBV3-2) with TRBJ2-7; TRBD1 matches at 8 bases. CDR1 and CDR2 (germline): LGHDT, YNNKEL (reference sequence). The CDR3 totals 19 residues. V gave up 3 bases and J gave up 2 bases; unmatched junction bases: 18. The CDR3 loop reads CASSHRPMDRVFSTYEQYF. DNA of the CDR3: TGTGCCAGCAGCCACCGGCCAATGGACAGGGTGTTTTCAACCTACGAGCAGTACTTC.

For this clone: The same CDR3 can be traced to other DNA sequences in this sample. The V call is TRBV4-3, the J call TRBJ2-1; the match to TRBD2 covers 10 bases. V dropped 0 bases and J dropped 4; count of bases not matched to a gene: 3. This CDR3 spans 16 amino acids. Germline loops: CDR1 LGHNA, CDR2 YSLEER. The CDR3, as DNA: TGCGCCAGCAGCCAAGAGAGCGGGGGGGGATACAATGAGCAGTTCTTC. Translated: CASSQESGGGYNEQFF.

This sequence joins TRBV12-3 or TRBV12-4 and TRBJ1-1; 7 bases line up with TRBD1. This CDR3 comprises 13 residues. V dropped 5 bases and J dropped 6; count of bases not matched to a gene: 6. CDR3 in DNA: TGTGCCAGCAGTACCGGGACAGCGGCTGAAGCTTTCTTT. Protein sequence: CASSTGTAAEAFF.

The chain couples TRBV15 to TRBJ1-1, with 7 bases lining up with TRBD1. CDR1 and CDR2 (germline): LNHNV, YYDKDF (reference sequence). The CDR3 runs to 16 residues. V dropped 0 bases and J dropped 0; count of bases not matched to a gene: 4. CDR3 amino acids: CATSRDPTGMNTEAFF. As DNA, the CDR3 is TGTGCCACCAGCAGAGACCCGACAGGGATGAACACTGAAGCTTTCTTT. Based on the CDR3 plus reference TRBV15 and TRBJ1-1, the full variable domain is DAMVIQNPRYQVTQFGKPVTLSCSQTLNHNVMYWYQQKSSQAPKLLFHYYDKDFNNEADTPDNFQSRRPNTSFCFLDIRSPGLGDTAMYLCATSRDPTGMNTEAFFGQGTRLTVV.

The rearrangement joins TRBV6-2 or TRBV6-3 to TRBJ1-1; D gene unclear. This CDR3 has 16 residues. V lost 5 bases and J lost 1, with 17 bases in between. CDR1 and CDR2 (germline): MNHEY, SVGEGT. The chain's CDR3 is CASSLPGVGGNTEAFF. The CDR3 nucleotides are TGTGCCAGCAGTCTCCCCGGGGTAGGCGGGAACACTGAAGCTTTCTTT.

The chain combines TRBV10-3 with TRBJ1-1; no firm D call. V was clipped by 2 bases and J by 11 bases, with 15 bases between them. Germline V gives CDR1 ENHRY, CDR2 SYGVKD. This CDR3 has 13 residues. Here the CDR3 DNA reads TGTGCCATCAGTGAGAGTTTAGAGAGGAAGGCTTTCTTT. Translating gives CAISESLERKAFF.

The chain uses TRBV20-1 and TRBJ2-3; TRBD1 might be the D (6 bases). The CDR3 loop spans 14 amino acids. Looked up from germline, CDR1 is DFQATT and CDR2 is SNEGSKA (reference sequence). The V gene lost 3 bases and the J gene lost 5 bases, with 15 bases spanning the gap. In nucleotides, the CDR3 is TGCAGTGCTAGTTTTGTCAGGGGAGTAGATACGCAGTATTTT. Protein sequence: CSASFVRGVDTQYF.

This clone was counted once. The chain couples TRBV7-9 to TRBJ2-7; the D gene is possibly TRBD1 (5 bases). Trimming took off 5 bases at V and 3 bases at J, with 17 bases between the two ends. Germline V CDR1 and CDR2: SEHNR, FQNEAQ (reference sequence). The CDR3 consists of 15 residues. The CDR3 DNA follows: TGTGCCAGCAGCCGTCACCAGGGAACCGACTACGAGCAGTACTTC. This translates into CASSRHQGTDYEQYF.

The chain has TRBV3-1 (or the pseudogene TRBV3-2) and TRBJ1-1; D uncertain. Germline V gene lookup returns CDR1 LGHDT and CDR2 YNNKEL (reference sequence). Trimming took 0 bases from V and 5 from J, leaving 16 bases between them. The CDR3 length is 16 residues. The CDR3 region has the DNA TGTGCCAGCAGCCAAGATCATGCGGGGAGAAAAACTGAAGCTTTCTTT. Protein sequence: CASSQDHAGRKTEAFF.

The gene calls are TRBV7-8 and TRBJ2-5; D may be TRBD1 (5 bases). Germline V gene data show CDR1 as SGHVS and CDR2 as FQNEAQ. The CDR3 covers 18 residues. V was cut by 8 bases and J by 0 bases, with 25 bases left in between. In DNA, the CDR3 is TGTGCCAGCTGGCGCCCGCGTATTGCAGGGCAGAACCAAGAGACCCAGTACTTC. It is translated as CASWRPRIAGQNQETQYF. Supplemented by reference TRBV7-8 and TRBJ2-5, the full variable domain reads GAGVSQSPRYKVAKRGQDVALRCDPISGHVSLFWYQQALGQGPEFLTYFQNEAQLDKSGLPSDRFFAERPEGSVSTLKIQRTQQEDSAVYLCASWRPRIAGQNQETQYFGPGTRLLVL.

The V call is TRBV27, the J call TRBJ2-5; D is possibly TRBD2 (5 bases). V lost 7 bases to trimming and J lost 2 bases, with 17 bases between them. CDR1 is MNHEY, CDR2 SMNVEV, per germline (reference sequence). CDR3 length: 15 amino acids. CDR3 sequence: CASKRVERRQETQYF. DNA for the CDR3: TGTGCCAGCAAGAGGGTCGAGAGGCGTCAAGAGACCCAGTACTTC.

The chain links TRBV7-6 to TRBJ1-1, with 10 bases lining up with TRBD1. The V gene's germline CDR1 is SGHVS and CDR2 FNYEAQ. Germline trimming cut 0 bases from V and 5 bases from J; bases unmatched to any gene: 3. The CDR3 runs to 15 residues. The CDR3 loop is CASSLATGGGTEAFF. The CDR3 bases are TGTGCCAGCAGCTTAGCGACAGGGGGCGGGACTGAAGCTTTCTTT.

CDR3 in amino acids: CASSLDWSGGPQETQYF. The CDR3 DNA reads TGTGCCAGCAGCTTAGATTGGAGCGGGGGGCCCCAAGAGACCCAGTACTTC. The chain is built from TRBV11-2 and TRBJ2-5; 9 bases align to TRBD2. Trimming removed 0 bases from V and 1 base from J; junction bases left unmatched: 6. CDR1 is SGHAT, CDR2 FQNNGV, per germline. This CDR3 region has 17 residues. Drawing the rest from reference TRBV11-2 and TRBJ2-5, the complete variable domain is EAGVAQSPRYKIIEKRQSVAFWCNPISGHATLYWYQQILGQGPKLLIQFQNNGVVDDSQLPKDRFSAERLKGVDSTLKIQPAKLEDSAVYLCASSLDWSGGPQETQYFGPGTRLLVL.